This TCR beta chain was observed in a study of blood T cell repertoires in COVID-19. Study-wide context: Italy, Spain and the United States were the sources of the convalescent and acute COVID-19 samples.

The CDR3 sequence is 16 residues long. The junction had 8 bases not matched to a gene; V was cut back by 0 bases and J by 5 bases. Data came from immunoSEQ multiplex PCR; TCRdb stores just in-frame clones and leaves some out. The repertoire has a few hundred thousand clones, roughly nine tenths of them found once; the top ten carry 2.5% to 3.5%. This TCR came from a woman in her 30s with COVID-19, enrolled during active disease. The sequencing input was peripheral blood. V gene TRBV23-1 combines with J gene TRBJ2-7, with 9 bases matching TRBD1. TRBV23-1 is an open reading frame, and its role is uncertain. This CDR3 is CASSQSPDRGSDEQYV. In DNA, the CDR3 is TGCGCCAGCAGTCAATCGCCGGACAGGGGCTCGGACGAGCAGTACGTC.